This TCR beta chain was identified during a study of blood T cell repertoires in COVID-19. Overall study context: Samples representing acute and convalescent COVID-19 were sourced from the United States, Italy and Spain. T cells, B-cell-depleted T cells, or PBMCs supplied cDNA or gDNA.

The CDR3 loop spans 13 amino acids. V lost 5 bases and J lost 4; bases outside the gene matches: 4. Per the germline V gene, CDR1 is SGHVS and CDR2 is FQNEAQ. This clone was counted between two and nine times. Original data processing: Scientists estimated how many nucleated cells there were by amplifying reference gene primers. Profiling relied on immunoSEQ multiplex PCR, and the TCRdb table lists in-frame clones only, not all of them. D and trimming come from the DNA, and the V and J calls and clone size come from that table. The sample records 30,000 to 40,000 clones, about nine tenths being singletons.

The sequenced material came from peripheral blood. This clonotype originated in a woman in her twenties or thirties in a cohort sampled during active COVID-19. J is TRBJ2-5 and V is TRBV7-8, with 7 bases identical to TRBD1. The CDR3 loop reads CASSRNRGETQYF. CDR3 nucleotides: TGTGCCAGCAGCCGCAACAGGGGAGAGACCCAGTACTTC.